This section outlines one T cell receptor beta chain sequence together with its context. Its specificity is unknown. CDR1 MNHEY and CDR2 SMNVEV come from the germline V gene (reference sequence). V shed 1 base and J shed 2 bases, with 15 bases lying between them. The CDR3 has 18 amino acids. The protocol was immunoSEQ multiplex PCR, while the TCRdb copy is restricted to in-frame clones and leaves out a portion. The sample carries 150,000 to 180,000 clones, around nine tenths recorded once. The sample is drawn from a study of T cell responses to AZD1222 COVID-19 vaccine. Study conclusions and caveats: Just six people given AZD1222 tested seropositive at baseline. There were mostly white British donors and more females than males, and clonal diversity was possibly underestimated.

Some second doses came at about 4 weeks and others at about 12 weeks; these were pooled. The clonotype comes from an adult who received the AZD1222 COVID-19 vaccine. Material: peripheral blood, obtained 28 days after the second AZD1222 dose. The J gene is TRBJ2-6, the V gene TRBV27; D gene uncertain. Written as DNA, the CDR3 is TGTGCCAGCAGTTTATACTCGGAGATACATGCTGGGGCCAACGTCCTGACTTTC. This encodes CASSLYSEIHAGANVLTF.